What follows describes a single T cell receptor (beta chain). Original analysis: Amplification from reference gene primers served as the basis for estimated nucleated cell counts. Assay used: immunoSEQ multiplex PCR; TCRdb lists only in-frame clones, some missing. V and J calls and clone size are copied from that table; D and trimming were computed from the DNA. The sample has roughly 40,000 clones, 70% to 90% seen once; the top ten hold approximately 9.1%. This sample was taken from a study of blood T cell repertoires in COVID-19. Across the whole study: Nucleic acid was either cDNA or gDNA, and it came from T cells, B-cell-depleted T cells, or PBMCs.

The sequence was collected from a human donor in a cohort sampled during active COVID-19. The sequencing input was peripheral blood.

CDR3 in amino acids: CATSDLGSGNEQFF. CDR3 DNA: TGTGCCACCAGTGATTTGGGGTCGGGAAATGAGCAGTTCTTC. This chain connects TRBV24-1 to TRBJ2-1, with D maybe TRBD2 (5 bases). The CDR3 runs 14 residues. V lost 0 bases and J lost 7, with 9 bases in between. CDR1 and CDR2 (germline): KGHDR, SFDVKD.